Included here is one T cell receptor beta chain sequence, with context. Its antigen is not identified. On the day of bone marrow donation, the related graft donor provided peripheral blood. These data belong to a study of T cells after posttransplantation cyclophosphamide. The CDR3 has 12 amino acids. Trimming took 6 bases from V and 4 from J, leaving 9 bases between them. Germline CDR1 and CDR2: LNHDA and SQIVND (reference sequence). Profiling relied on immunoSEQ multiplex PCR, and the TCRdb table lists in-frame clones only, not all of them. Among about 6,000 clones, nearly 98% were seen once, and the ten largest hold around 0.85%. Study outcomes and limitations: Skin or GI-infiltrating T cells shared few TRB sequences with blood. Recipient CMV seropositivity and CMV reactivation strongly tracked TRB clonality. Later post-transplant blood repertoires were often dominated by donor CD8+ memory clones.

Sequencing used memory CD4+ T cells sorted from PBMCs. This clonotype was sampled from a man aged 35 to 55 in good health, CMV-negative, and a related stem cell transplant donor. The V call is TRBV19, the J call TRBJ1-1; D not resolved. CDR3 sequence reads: CASSRTLTEAFF. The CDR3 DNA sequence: TGTGCCAGTAGCCGGACTCTCACTGAAGCTTTCTTT.